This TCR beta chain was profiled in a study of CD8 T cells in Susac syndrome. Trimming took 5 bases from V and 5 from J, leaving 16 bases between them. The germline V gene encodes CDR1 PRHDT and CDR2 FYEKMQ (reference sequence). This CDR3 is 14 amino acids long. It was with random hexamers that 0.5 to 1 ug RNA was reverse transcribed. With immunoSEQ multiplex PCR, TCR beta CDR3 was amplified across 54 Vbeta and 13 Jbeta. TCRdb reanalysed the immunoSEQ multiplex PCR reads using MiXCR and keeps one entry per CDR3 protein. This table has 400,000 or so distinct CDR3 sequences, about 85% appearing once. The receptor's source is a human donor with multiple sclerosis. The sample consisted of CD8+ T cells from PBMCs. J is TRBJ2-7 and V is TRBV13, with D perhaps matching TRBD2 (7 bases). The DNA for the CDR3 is TGTGCCAGCAGCCCCCTGGGCGGGGGCCACGAGCAGTACTTC. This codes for CASSPLGGGHEQYF.